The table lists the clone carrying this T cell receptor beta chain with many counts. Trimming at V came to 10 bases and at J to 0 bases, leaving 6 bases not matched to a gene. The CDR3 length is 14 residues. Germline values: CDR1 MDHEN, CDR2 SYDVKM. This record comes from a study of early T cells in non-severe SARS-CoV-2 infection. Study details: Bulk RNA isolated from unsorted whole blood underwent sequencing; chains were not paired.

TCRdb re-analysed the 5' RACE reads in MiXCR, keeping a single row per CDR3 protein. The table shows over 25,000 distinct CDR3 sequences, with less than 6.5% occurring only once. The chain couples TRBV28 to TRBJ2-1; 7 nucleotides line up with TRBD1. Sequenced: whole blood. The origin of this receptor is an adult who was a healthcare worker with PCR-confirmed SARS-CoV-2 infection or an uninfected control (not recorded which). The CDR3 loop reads CATRDSNSYNEQFF. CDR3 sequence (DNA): TGTGCCACTAGGGACAGCAACTCCTACAATGAGCAGTTCTTC.